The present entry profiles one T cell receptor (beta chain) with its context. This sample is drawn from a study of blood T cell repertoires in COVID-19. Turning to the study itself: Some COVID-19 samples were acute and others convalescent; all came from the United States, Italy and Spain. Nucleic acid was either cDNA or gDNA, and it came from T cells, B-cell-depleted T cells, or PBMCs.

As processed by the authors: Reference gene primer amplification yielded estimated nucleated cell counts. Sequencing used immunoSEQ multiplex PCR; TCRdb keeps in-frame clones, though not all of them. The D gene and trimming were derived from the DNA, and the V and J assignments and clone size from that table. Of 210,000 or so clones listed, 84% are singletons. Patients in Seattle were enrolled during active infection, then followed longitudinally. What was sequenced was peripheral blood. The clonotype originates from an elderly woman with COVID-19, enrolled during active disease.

CDR3 sequence (DNA): TGTGCCAGCAGCGCAGATGTGGGACACGATAATTCACCCCTCCACTTT. Protein product: CASSADVGHDNSPLHF. The chain links TRBV21-1 to TRBJ1-6; the table's D call, TRBD1, has no DNA check behind it. TRBV21-1 is described as a pseudogene. This CDR3 spans 16 amino acids.